This is a list of T cell receptor beta chains from one sample in a study of T-cell reconstitution after alpha-beta-depleted transplantation in children. TCRdb called the PCR reads again in MiXCR, with one record for every CDR3 protein. Found here are about 870,000 distinct CDR3 sequences, roughly 15% of them singletons; the top ten hold 5%. The specimen comprised PBMCs, mostly from graft donor cells, sampled 360 days after TCRalphabeta/CD19-depleted stem cell transplant. Receptors originate from a male patient between 5 and 17 years old who had a stem cell transplant for acute lymphoblastic leukemia, so the T cells may come from the graft donor. Both conserved end residues are part of each CDR3. A row's size may be missing; if present it is once, few, many or a size class.

V gene	J gene	clone size	CDR3 protein
TRBV11-2	TRBJ2-1	many	CASSLVGRFEQFF
TRBV27	TRBJ2-1	-	CASSGGLGLKHEQFF
TRBV12-3/TRBV12-4	TRBJ2-2	few	CASSSLRVSGTGELFF
TRBV12-5	TRBJ2-7	-	CASGPTTGEQYF
TRBV6-8	TRBJ2-7	-	CASSQATSGRYTYEQYF
TRBV6-1	TRBJ2-3	few	CASKWNSYTDTQYF
TRBV2	TRBJ1-6	-	CATRTDNSPLHF
TRBV5-1	TRBJ1-2	few	CASSLAWVKRIPNYGYTF
TRBV14	TRBJ2-3	many	CASSQVLADTQYF
TRBV24-1	TRBJ2-1	few	CATRGVNEQFF
TRBV5-1	TRBJ2-4	few	CASSSPAGERAKNIQYF
TRBV7-2	TRBJ2-1	few	CASSLLYGRTSGDEQFF
TRBV10-3	TRBJ2-1	few	CAIRVDPWAGPLLYNEQFF
TRBV29-1	TRBJ2-3	-	CSVAGLSTDTQYF
TRBV19	TRBJ1-5	-	CASSTGQGSNQPQHF
TRBV29-1	TRBJ2-2	many	CSVLTGDTGELFF
TRBV5-1	TRBJ2-1	many	CASSPRLAVNEQFF
TRBV29-1	TRBJ1-1	few	CSARFRHRNTEAFF
TRBV12-3/TRBV12-4	TRBJ2-7	many	CASSLDFSYEQYF
TRBV18	TRBJ2-7	few	CASSLWDLYSYEQYF
TRBV10-3	TRBJ2-5	-	CAISESSGRAAETQYF
TRBV4-1	TRBJ2-1	-	CASSQEFAGGNEQFF
TRBV4-1	TRBJ2-2	-	CASSQDLDTGWRGSDTGELFF
TRBV7-6	TRBJ2-7	few	CASSLGSGRSPYEQYF
TRBV15	TRBJ2-1	few	CATSISGDGEQFF
TRBV7-8	TRBJ1-2	many	CASSLGRPNYGYTF
TRBV11-3	TRBJ2-2	many	CASSLISNTGELFF
TRBV5-1	TRBJ2-1	-	CASSYTSTSYNEQFF
TRBV11-2	TRBJ2-1	few	CASSSMSSYNEQFF
TRBV5-1	TRBJ2-3	many	CASSFGLDTQYF
TRBV5-1	TRBJ1-2	few	CASSLAGTASNYGYTF
TRBV12-3/TRBV12-4	TRBJ2-7	few	CAIQGWQGGGYEQYF